Listed below are T cell receptor beta chains from one sample, sequenced in a study of cytomegalovirus exposure and HLA in healthy donors. Only in-frame clones appear in the TCRdb table, and some are missing; sequencing was by immunoSEQ multiplex PCR. This table holds approximately 210,000 clones, 81% found once. The specimen was PBMCs. These receptor sequences come from a man between 18 and 29 years old in good health and CMV-seronegative. CDR3s include the opening cysteine and the closing phenylalanine or tryptophan. Fields, in order: clone size, D gene, V gene, J gene, CDR3 DNA, CDR3 protein. The D gene is left open where the match is weak. The size entry is marked missing in some rows and otherwise reads once, few, many or a size class.

.,TRBD1,TRBV7-9,TRBJ2-3,TGTGCCAGCAGCCCACCGGGACAGGGGTACACAGATACGCAGTATTTT,CASSPPGQGYTDTQYF
.,.,TRBV6-5,TRBJ2-1,TGTGCCAGCAGTTACTCTGGGGGGTCCTACAATGAGCAGTTCTTC,CASSYSGGSYNEQFF
.,TRBD2,TRBV4-1,TRBJ2-4,TGCGCCAGCAGCCAAGATCACCCGGAATCGGGGGGGAACATTCAGTACTTC,CASSQDHPESGGNIQYF
.,TRBD1,TRBV4-3,TRBJ2-3,TGCGCCAGCAGCCAACAGGGGGCAGTCGTAGATACGCAGTATTTT,CASSQQGAVVDTQYF
.,.,TRBV27,TRBJ2-6,TGTGCCAGCAGTTTATTGACAGCCTCTGGGGCCAACGTCCTGACTTTC,CASSLLTASGANVLTF
.,TRBD2,TRBV5-1,TRBJ2-7,TGCGCCAGCAGTCCCTTAACTAGCGGAACCTACGAGCAGTACTTC,CASSPLTSGTYEQYF
.,TRBD2,TRBV11-2,TRBJ2-5,TGTGCCAGCAGCCTTACTAGCGGGGGGCCCTTATGGGAGACCCAGTACTTC,CASSLTSGGPLWETQYF
.,TRBD2,TRBV2,TRBJ2-2,TGTGCCAGCAGACGGGGGGCGAACACCGGGGAGCTGTTTTTT,CASRRGANTGELFF
once,.,TRBV28,TRBJ2-1,TGTGCCAGCAAGCCCGATAGCTCCTACAATGAGCAGTTCTTC,CASKPDSSYNEQFF
.,TRBD1,TRBV6-7,TRBJ1-6,TGTGCCAGCAGTTCTATGACAGGGACCCTTACAGATAATTCACCCCTCCACTTT,CASSSMTGTLTDNSPLHF
.,TRBD2,TRBV11-2,TRBJ2-5,TGTGCCAGCAGCCCAGTACGTCTAGCGGGGCAAGAGACCCAGTACTTC,CASSPVRLAGQETQYF
.,.,TRBV6-6,TRBJ2-5,TGTGCCAGCAGTTACCTGGCCCTTGGCGAGACCCAGTACTTC,CASSYLALGETQYF
.,.,TRBV2,TRBJ2-6,TGTGCCAGCTCCCAGGCAGGGGGGTTTGGGGCCAACGTCCTGACTTTC,CASSQAGGFGANVLTF
.,.,TRBV29-1,TRBJ2-7,TGCAGCGTTGCCGGGGTAGGCTACGAGCAGTACTTC,CSVAGVGYEQYF
.,.,TRBV27,TRBJ1-6,TGTGCCAGCGGACGCATATTTGTGGGGAGAGGGCATAATTCACCCCTCCACTTT,CASGRIFVGRGHNSPLHF